These T cell receptor beta chains were read from a single sample in a study of T cells in Graves' hyperthyroidism and ophthalmopathy. TCRdb itself ran the multiplex PCR reads through MiXCR, one entry per CDR3 protein. Of around 440,000 distinct CDR3 sequences listed, approximately 14% are singletons. Sequencing was performed on blood. These receptor sequences come from a young woman with Graves' hyperthyroidism. Each CDR3 is given with its conserved first and last residue. D genes are given only for firm matches. The size entry is marked missing in some rows and otherwise reads once, few, many or a size class.

TRBV5-1	TRBD1	TRBJ1-3	many	TGCGCCAGCAGCCTTGAGGGACAGAGCTCTGGAAACACCATATATTTT	CASSLEGQSSGNTIYF
TRBV9	.	TRBJ2-3	few	TGTGCCAGCAGCGTAGGCATTGGCACAGATACGCAGTATTTT	CASSVGIGTDTQYF
TRBV14	.	TRBJ1-2	many	TGTGCCAGCAGCCAAGATAACAGGAACTATGGCTACACCTTC	CASSQDNRNYGYTF
TRBV11-3	TRBD2	TRBJ2-7	many	TGTGCCAGCAGCGTCACGATGACTAGCGGTTACGAGCAGTACTTC	CASSVTMTSGYEQYF
TRBV12-3/TRBV12-4	.	TRBJ2-5	many	TGTGCCAGCAGTTTAGGGACCGCGGAGACCCAGTACTTC	CASSLGTAETQYF
TRBV19	.	TRBJ1-5	.	TGTGCCAGTAGTATAGAGTCAGGGGTGCGGAATCAGCCCCAGCATTTT	CASSIESGVRNQPQHF
TRBV2	TRBD2	TRBJ2-3	many	TGTGCCAGAGGACTAGCGGGGGGCACAGATACGCAGTATTTT	CARGLAGGTDTQYF
TRBV6-5	.	TRBJ2-2	few	TGTGCCAGCAGTTACGCGGGACACCGAAACACCGGGGAGCTGTTTTTT	CASSYAGHRNTGELFF
TRBV9	TRBD1	TRBJ1-2	few	TGTGCCAGCAGCGTAGCACAGGGGAATGGCTACACCTTC	CASSVAQGNGYTF
TRBV7-9	.	TRBJ1-1	many	TGTGCCAGCAGCTCATCCAGGGCGATTATGAACACTGAAGCTTTCTTT	CASSSSRAIMNTEAFF
TRBV12-3/TRBV12-4	.	TRBJ2-5	many	TGTGCCAGCGGACTCGGGGGCTCAGAGACCCAGTACTTC	CASGLGGSETQYF
TRBV9	TRBD2	TRBJ2-3	.	TGTGCCAGCAGCCCATTTCCAGCGGGAGTAAAAGATACGCAGTATTTT	CASSPFPAGVKDTQYF
TRBV5-5	.	TRBJ2-7	many	TGTGCCAGCAGCTGGGTCCGGGGGCGAGCGGAGCAGTACTTC	CASSWVRGRAEQYF
TRBV7-2	.	TRBJ2-2	many	TGTGCCAGCAGCTTAGGCTCGGGAGTTCGGACCGGGGAGCTGTTTTTT	CASSLGSGVRTGELFF
TRBV29-1	.	TRBJ1-2	many	TGCAGCGTAGGTACTTATAACCGGGCCGGCTACACCTTC	CSVGTYNRAGYTF
TRBV5-1	TRBD2	TRBJ2-2	few	TGCGCCAGCAGCGAACGTCCGGGACTAGCGGGAACCACCGGGGAGCTGTTTTTT	CASSERPGLAGTTGELFF
TRBV2	.	TRBJ1-6	many	TGTGCCAGCAGTGTAAGGGGGAATTCACCCCTCCACTTT	CASSVRGNSPLHF
TRBV28	.	TRBJ2-1	many	TGTGCCAGCAGCCAGTGGACCGCCGATGAGCAGTTCTTC	CASSQWTADEQFF
TRBV7-3	TRBD2	TRBJ2-5	many	TGTGCCAGCAGCCAAGGACTAGCGGGAGGGTTTGGGGAGACCCAGTACTTC	CASSQGLAGGFGETQYF
TRBV20-1	TRBD1	TRBJ1-4	many	TGCAGTGCTGCCCCGGATGCGACAGGGCGGGGGAATGAAAAACTGTTTTTT	CSAAPDATGRGNEKLFF
TRBV5-6	.	TRBJ2-7	few	TGTGCCAGCAGCTCCCGGGCGGGGAGCGAGCAGTACTTC	CASSSRAGSEQYF
TRBV20-1	.	TRBJ1-6	many	TGCAGTGCTAGAGTTTCGGGGGGCAATTCACCCCTCCACTTT	CSARVSGGNSPLHF
TRBV5-1	TRBD1	TRBJ2-2	many	TGCGCCAGCAGTTCCGGACAGGGGGCAAACACCGGGGAGCTGTTTTTT	CASSSGQGANTGELFF
TRBV9	.	TRBJ1-2	many	TGTGCCAGCAGCGCCGGGACACGGTCCTATGGCTACACCTTC	CASSAGTRSYGYTF
TRBV11-3	.	TRBJ2-1	many	TGTGCCAGCAGCTTAGTCGGGGGTACCTACAATGAGCAGTTCTTC	CASSLVGGTYNEQFF